These 5 T cell receptor beta chains came from one sample sequenced in a study of T cell responses to AZD1222 COVID-19 vaccine (TCRdb year 2021). This specimen's time point label, per the study, means: about 28 days (+/-7) after the second vaccine dose. Library generation was performed with the immunoSEQ multiplex PCR assay. The table was pulled from immuneACCESS by TCRdb, which kept in-frame rearrangements only. Such tables lose some clones; where checked, under half of the loss comes from unresolved V genes, and the rest has no known cause. A total of 180,000 or so clones appear in this sample, approximately 90% of them only once. Roughly 26% of the sample is held by the ten biggest clonotypes. The sample in question was peripheral blood, obtained 28 days after the second AZD1222 dose. All receptors come from an adult who received the AZD1222 COVID-19 vaccine.

The V gene is TRBV4-2, the J gene TRBJ2-7; 11 nucleotides match TRBD2. Germline lookup yields CDR1 LGHNA and CDR2 YNFKEQ. Germline trimming cut 2 bases from V and 1 base from J; bases unmatched to any gene: 7. The CDR3 loop spans 17 amino acids. CDR3 nucleotide sequence: TGTGCCAGCAGCCAACGAGCCGGGACTAGCGGTTCCTACGAGCAGTACTTC. Translation gives CASSQRAGTSGSYEQYF.

The chain combines TRBV24-1 with TRBJ1-1; 9 bases fit TRBD1. J was trimmed by 3 bases and V by 3 bases; bases with no gene match: 1. The V gene's germline CDR1 is KGHDR and CDR2 SFDVKD. The CDR3 is made up of 14 amino acids. CDR3 residues: CATSDTGGHTEAFF. CDR3 DNA: TGTGCCACCAGTGATACAGGGGGCCACACTGAAGCTTTCTTT.

The chain is built from TRBV27 and TRBJ2-3; D gene uncertain. Germline V gives CDR1 MNHEY, CDR2 SMNVEV (reference sequence). This CDR3 is 14 amino acids long. Trimming took off 1 base at V and 4 bases at J, with 9 bases between the two ends. CDR3 sequence reads: CASSLWYFADTQYF. The CDR3, as DNA: TGTGCCAGCAGTTTATGGTACTTCGCAGATACGCAGTATTTT.

This chain links TRBV5-1 with TRBJ2-1, with 12 bases fitting TRBD1. Germline V gene data show CDR1 as SGHRS and CDR2 as YFSETQ. Losses at the gene ends were 4 bases for V and 7 bases for J; bases not matched to a gene: 6. CDR3 length equals 15 residues. CDR3 bases: TGCGCCAGCAGCCCCGGGACAGGGGGCCATAATGAGCAGTTCTTC. Translation: CASSPGTGGHNEQFF.

The chain employs TRBV19 and TRBJ2-5, with D possibly TRBD1 on 5 matching bases. Germline V gene sequence: CDR1 LNHDA, CDR2 SQIVND (reference sequence). The V end was cut by 4 bases, the J end by 5 bases, with 11 bases between. This CDR3 is 13 amino acids long. The CDR3 here is CASSTGLRETQYF. CDR3 sequence (DNA): TGTGCCAGTAGTACAGGGCTTAGGGAGACCCAGTACTTC.